The entry that follows covers one T cell receptor (beta chain) sequence. The data originate from a study of blood T cell repertoires in COVID-19. As for the study in general: The United States, Italy and Spain supplied acute and convalescent COVID-19 samples. PBMCs, B-cell-depleted T cells, or T cells provided the cDNA or gDNA that made up the material.

As handled by the study authors: The assay estimated nucleated cells by amplifying reference gene primers. The repertoire was sequenced with immunoSEQ multiplex PCR; TCRdb's copy has only in-frame clones and lacks some. V and J calls and clone size come straight from that table; D and trimming were deduced from the DNA. The sample lists under 200,000 clones, around nine tenths occurring once. The germline gives CDR1 SQVTM, CDR2 ANQGSEA. This CDR3 has 14 residues. Trimming cost V 5 bases and J 7 bases, with 15 bases left between them. Material: peripheral blood. This clonotype was sampled from a man younger than 30 with active or convalescent COVID-19. V and J are TRBV29-1 and TRBJ1-6; D gene uncertain. CDR3 DNA: TGCAGCGTTAAGTTTGAAGGAGGGAATTCACCCCTCCACTTT. Its protein is CSVKFEGGNSPLHF.